This T cell receptor (beta chain) was observed in a study of blood T cell repertoires in COVID-19. Study background: The samples span acute and convalescent COVID-19 from the United States, Italy and Spain. Sample material is recorded as cDNA or gDNA derived from T cells, B-cell-depleted T cells, or PBMCs.

CDR3 length equals 15 residues. V was clipped by 5 bases and J by 8 bases; unmatched bases: 14. Germline lookup yields CDR1 LGHNA and CDR2 YNFKEQ. Repertoires were generated with immunoSEQ multiplex PCR, while TCRdb's copy carries only in-frame clones and drops some. The sample has roughly 240,000 clones, roughly 85% seen once. The chain employs TRBV4-2 and TRBJ1-2; 7 nucleotides line up with TRBD1. The specimen sequenced was PBMCs or T cells enriched from blood (not recorded which). The clonotype was recovered from a woman aged 40 to 50 who had been exposed to COVID-19. The DNA of the CDR3 is TGTGCCAGCAGCTCGACCCGGGAGGGGGCGGGGGGCTACACCTTC. It encodes CASSSTREGAGGYTF.